This passage covers 30 T cell receptor beta chains from one sample sequenced in a study of CD8+CD57+ T cells in acquired aplastic anemia (dated by TCRdb to 2016 to 2018). Reads for this sample came from an Illumina HiSeq 2000. Genomic DNA was used as template for profiling of TCR beta VDJ combinations and CDR3 sequences. The raw public data were reprocessed by TCRdb itself: fastp quality trimming at Q25, MiXCR clonotype calling, in-frame beta chains only. All rows with the same CDR3 protein become a single entry with the most common DNA and genes. Within this sample are over 150,000 distinct CDR3 sequences, with 45% to 55% of them counted one time only. The top ten hold roughly 3.1% of the sample. Flow cytometry had shown CD8+CD57+ cell expansion in the patients selected for sequencing. The sample consisted of sorted CD4+, CD8+, or CD8+CD57+ T cells (not recorded which) from PBMCs. The receptors derive from a human donor with aplastic anemia.

A few counts support this clonotype. The chain uses TRBV15 and TRBJ2-2; no clear D gene. Germline CDR1 LNHNV, CDR2 YYDKDF (reference sequence). The CDR3 has 12 amino acids. V dropped 0 bases and J dropped 9 bases, with 5 bases sitting between them. In DNA, the CDR3 is TGTGCCACCAGCAGAGATGGGAGGGAGCTGTTTTTT. It yields the protein CATSRDGRELFF.

The chain combines TRBV5-4 with TRBJ2-7; D not resolved. The ends were cut back, 3 bases at V and 6 bases at J, with 13 bases in the middle. Looked up from germline, CDR1 is SGHNT and CDR2 is YYREEE (reference sequence). CDR3 length: 13 amino acids. The CDR3: CASSWNLLGEQYF. The CDR3 DNA is TGTGCCAGCAGCTGGAACCTCTTGGGCGAGCAGTACTTC. The whole variable domain, remainder taken from reference TRBV5-4 and TRBJ2-7, is ETGVTQSPTHLIKTRGQQVTLRCSSQSGHNTVSWYQQALGQGPQFIFQYYREEENGRGNFPPRFSGLQFPNYSSELNVNALELDDSALYLCASSWNLLGEQYFGPGTRLTVT.

This chain uses TRBV19 with TRBJ2-1; 10 nucleotides line up with TRBD2. Trimming cost V 5 bases and J 4 bases; bases outside gene matches: 2. The V gene's germline CDR1 is LNHDA and CDR2 SQIVND (reference sequence). The length of the CDR3 is 14 residues. In DNA, the CDR3 is TGTGCCAGTAGTCTAGCGGGAGAGTACAATGAGCAGTTCTTC. Translated: CASSLAGEYNEQFF.

Comment on this clonotype: One end of the junction fails to match germline, which may point to a read error. The V gene is TRBV7-9, the J gene TRBJ2-3, with 10 bases lining up with TRBD2. The CDR3 runs to 14 residues. CDR1 is SEHNR, CDR2 FQNEAQ, per germline (reference sequence). The CDR3 loop reads CASSIAGGPDTQYF. The CDR3, as DNA: TGTGCCAGCAGCATAGCGGGGGGCCCAGATACGCAGTATTTT.

As concerns this clonotype: This may stem from a read error, because a much larger clone lies one nucleotide away. The rearrangement links TRBV6-4 to TRBJ1-5; maybe TRBD1 (6 bases). The germline V gene encodes CDR1 MRHNA and CDR2 SNTAGT. The CDR3 sequence is 15 residues long. Trimming removed 6 bases at V and 4 bases at J, with 16 bases between. As DNA, the CDR3 is TGTGCCAGCAGGGATGGGCGGGGGCTGAATCAGCCCCAGCATTTT. Its protein is CASRDGRGLNQPQHF.

As for this clonotype: One junction end disagrees with the germline gene, perhaps due to a read error. This sequence joins TRBV3-1 and TRBJ2-2; D might be TRBD2 (5 bases). The CDR3 loop spans 15 amino acids. Looked up from germline, CDR1 is LGHDT and CDR2 is YNNKEL (reference sequence). CDR3 loop: CASSQVRMTTGDLFF. The CDR3 region has the DNA TGTGCCAGCAGCCAAGTACGGATGACCACCGGGGATCTGTTTTTT.

Many counts were recorded for this clonotype. The chain combines TRBV19 with TRBJ2-7; possibly TRBD2 for D (6 bases). V was trimmed by 0 bases and J by 1 base, leaving 10 bases between them. Germline V gives CDR1 LNHDA, CDR2 SQIVND (reference sequence). This CDR3 comprises 15 residues. Written as DNA, the CDR3 is TGTGCCAGTAGTATAGAGGCTAGCGTATCCTACGAGCAGTACTTC. Encoded protein: CASSIEASVSYEQYF.

For this clonotype: A much larger clonotype is one base distant, so this may be a read error. The V gene is TRBV27, the J gene TRBJ1-1; D is unclear. Between the trimmed V and J ends, which lost 6 bases and 3 bases, there was a span of 5 bases. The CDR3 is made up of 11 amino acids. Germline V CDR1 and CDR2: MNHEY, SMNVEV (reference sequence). The DNA for the CDR3 is TGTGCCAGCAGGATTGACACTGAAGCTTTCTTT. It specifies CASRIDTEAFF.

The chain combines TRBV7-8 with TRBJ1-2; D possibly corresponds to TRBD1 (5 bases). Germline loops: CDR1 SGHVS, CDR2 FQNEAQ. There are 17 residues in the CDR3. V was trimmed by 4 bases and J by 4 bases, leaving 22 bases between them. CDR3 nucleotides: TGTGCCAGCAGCTCTATGGGACCTTTAGGTGTTAGCTATGGCTACACCTTC. It translates to CASSSMGPLGVSYGYTF.

This clonotype was recorded at least ten times. V and J are TRBV7-2 and TRBJ2-1, with 7 bases identical to TRBD2. Germline assignment: CDR1 SGHTA and CDR2 FQGNSA. With V trimmed by 5 bases and J by 2 bases, 6 bases remained unmatched. CDR3 size: 15 residues. The CDR3 DNA sequence: TGTGCCAGCAGCCTAACCGGGACTACCTACAATGAGCAGTTCTTC. Amino acids: CASSLTGTTYNEQFF.

This clonotype showed up many times. The chain couples TRBV7-2 to TRBJ2-2; D possibly corresponds to TRBD2 (5 bases). The CDR3 runs to 15 residues. In germline, CDR1 is SGHTA, CDR2 FQGNSA. V lost 2 bases, J lost 6 bases, and 13 bases lay in between. This CDR3 reads CASSLRPGRAGELFF. The CDR3 coding sequence is TGTGCCAGCAGCTTACGGCCGGGAAGGGCCGGGGAGCTGTTTTTT.

The J gene is TRBJ2-1, the V gene TRBV5-1; unclear D gene. V lost 0 bases, J lost 10 bases, and 5 bases lay in between. CDR1 is SGHRS and CDR2 is YFSETQ in the germline V gene. This CDR3 contains 11 residues. The CDR3: CASSLESEQFF. The CDR3 DNA reads TGCGCCAGCAGCTTGGAGTCGGAGCAGTTCTTC.

V gene TRBV3-1 combines with J gene TRBJ1-5; D is possibly TRBD1 (5 bases). The V gene's germline CDR1 is LGHDT and CDR2 YNNKEL (reference sequence). The V end lost 3 bases, the J end lost 7 bases, and 13 bases lay between the germline ends. This CDR3 region has 14 residues. The chain's CDR3 is CASSHSGGGQPQHF. CDR3 in DNA: TGTGCCAGCAGCCATAGTGGGGGTGGACAGCCCCAGCATTTT.

This clonotype was detected many times. This chain links TRBV7-3 with TRBJ2-1, with TRBD2 matching over 11 bases. Germline assignment: CDR1 SGHTA and CDR2 FQGTGA. The CDR3 contains 15 residues. J lost 7 bases, V lost 6 bases, and 8 bases had no gene match. CDR3: CASSLTSGKGNEQFF. CDR3 sequence (DNA): TGTGCCAGCAGTCTGACTAGCGGGAAAGGGAATGAGCAGTTCTTC.

The V gene is TRBV7-9, the J gene TRBJ2-7; 7 bases are shared with TRBD2. Germline assignment: CDR1 SEHNR and CDR2 FQNEAQ (reference sequence). Losses at the gene ends were 1 base for V and 7 bases for J; bases not matched to a gene: 10. The CDR3 length is 15 residues. The CDR3 nucleotides are TGTGCCAGCAGCTTAGAGAACCGGGACTACGGGGAGCAGTACTTC. The encoded protein is CASSLENRDYGEQYF.

The table lists this clonotype with many counts. The V call is TRBV19, the J call TRBJ2-2, with a possible D match to TRBD1 (7 bases). There are 14 residues in the CDR3. V lost 6 bases and J lost 6, with 14 bases in between. The germline V gene encodes CDR1 LNHDA and CDR2 SQIVND (reference sequence). Here the CDR3 DNA reads TGTGCCAGTAGGACGACAGGGAGGTCCGGGGAGCTGTTTTTT. This encodes CASRTTGRSGELFF.

The chain carries TRBV7-9 and TRBJ2-7; D is unresolved. Germline V gene lookup returns CDR1 SEHNR and CDR2 FQNEAQ (reference sequence). The CDR3 spans 12 residues. V was clipped by 2 bases and J by 3 bases, with 5 bases between them. CDR3 residues: CASSLWGYEQYF. In nucleotides, the CDR3 is TGTGCCAGCAGCTTATGGGGCTACGAGCAGTACTTC.

This clonotype was found many times. The chain joins TRBV20-1 to TRBJ2-1; 7 bases map to TRBD2. This CDR3 is 12 amino acids long. Germline V gene data show CDR1 as DFQATT and CDR2 as SNEGSKA (reference sequence). The V gene end was trimmed by 8 bases and the J gene end by 8 bases; junction bases not matched to a gene: 9. CDR3 loop: CSLCQGGDEQFF. The CDR3 bases are TGCAGTTTATGCCAGGGAGGGGATGAGCAGTTCTTC.

This clonotype was detected only a few times. V gene TRBV2 combines with J gene TRBJ2-7, with D possibly called TRBD1 or TRBD2 (5 bases each). Trimming stripped 10 bases from V and 2 bases from J, with 15 bases between. Germline CDR1 is SNHLY and CDR2 is FYNNEI. The CDR3 is made up of 13 amino acids. CDR3 protein: CAIDGAGPYEQYF. For the CDR3, the DNA is TGTGCCATCGACGGGGCAGGCCCCTACGAGCAGTACTTC.

The V gene is TRBV15, the J gene TRBJ2-3; 10 nucleotides line up with TRBD2. Germline CDR1 and CDR2: LNHNV and YYDKDF (reference sequence). With 0 bases clipped from V and 3 bases from J, the junction kept 3 bases outside the gene matches. The CDR3 consists of 16 residues. The DNA for the CDR3 is TGTGCCACCAGCAGAGATAGCGGGGGGAGTACAGATACGCAGTATTTT. It encodes CATSRDSGGSTDTQYF.

This clonotype was seen a few times. The rearrangement uses TRBV10-3 and TRBJ1-1; D is perhaps TRBD1 (5 bases). The CDR3 length is 12 residues. Trimming took off 4 bases at V and 7 bases at J, with 10 bases between the two ends. Germline V CDR1 and CDR2: ENHRY, SYGVKD. DNA for the CDR3: TGTGCCATCAGTGGTCAGGGTGATGAAGCTTTCTTT. Translated: CAISGQGDEAFF.

The table lists this clonotype with a few counts. CDR3 DNA: TGTGCCAGCAGCCTGACACTAGCGGGCACCGGGGAGCTGTTTTTT. Protein product: CASSLTLAGTGELFF. The chain carries TRBV6-2 or TRBV6-3 and TRBJ2-2, with TRBD2 identical over 9 bases. There are 15 residues in the CDR3. Losses at the gene ends were 6 bases for V and 4 bases for J; bases not matched to a gene: 6. Germline V gives CDR1 MNHEY, CDR2 SVGEGT.

Note on this clonotype: At one end, the junction sequence differs from germline, possibly due to a read error. The chain carries TRBV15 and TRBJ2-1, with D possibly being TRBD2 (5 bases). Germline V gene sequence: CDR1 LNHNV, CDR2 YYDKDF (reference sequence). The CDR3 is made up of 14 amino acids. The CDR3 here is CASRGSTAYNEQLF. The CDR3, as DNA: TGTGCCAGCAGAGGGAGTACAGCGTACAATGAGCAGCTCTTC.

The rearrangement links TRBV5-1 to TRBJ1-2, with 8 nucleotides matching TRBD1. The V gene's germline CDR1 is SGHRS and CDR2 YFSETQ. The CDR3 is made up of 15 amino acids. Germline trimming cut 3 bases from V and 6 bases from J; bases unmatched to any gene: 10. The CDR3 protein is CASSSGQGYTNGYTF. CDR3 sequence (DNA): TGCGCCAGCAGCTCCGGACAGGGCTACACCAATGGCTACACCTTC.

As concerns this clonotype: A much larger clone is a single base away; this may be a read error. The chain's CDR3 is CASSLRTSGVGYSEQFF. CDR3 sequence (DNA): TGCGCCAGCAGCCTCCGGACTAGCGGGGTGGGGTACAGTGAGCAGTTCTTC. The rearrangement joins TRBV5-1 to TRBJ2-1; the match to TRBD2 covers 12 bases. The CDR3 totals 17 residues. CDR1 SGHRS and CDR2 YFSETQ come from the germline V gene.

The chain has TRBV20-1 and TRBJ2-5; 8 bases map to TRBD1. Germline-derived CDR1 and CDR2 are DFQATT and SNEGSKA (reference sequence). The CDR3 has 12 amino acids. Trimming at V came to 7 bases and at J to 5 bases, leaving 6 bases not matched to a gene. The CDR3 sequence: CSGFRGQETQYF. CDR3 DNA sequence: TGCAGTGGATTCAGGGGGCAGGAGACCCAGTACTTC.

This chain uses TRBV6-2 or TRBV6-3 with TRBJ2-4, with 8 bases that match TRBD2. V dropped 4 bases and J dropped 1; count of bases not matched to a gene: 6. There are 16 residues in the CDR3. CDR1 is MNHEY, CDR2 SVGEGT, per germline. The CDR3 bases are TGTGCCAGCAGTTTCGAGCGGGAGATTGCCAAAAACATTCAGTACTTC. This encodes CASSFEREIAKNIQYF.

The CDR3 loop reads CSGRGRYEQYF. Written as DNA, the CDR3 is TGCAGTGGCCGGGGGCGTTACGAGCAGTACTTC. The rearrangement joins TRBV20-1 to TRBJ2-7; D is perhaps TRBD1 or TRBD2 (6 bases each). V shed 7 bases and J shed 4 bases, with 11 bases lying between them. CDR1 DFQATT and CDR2 SNEGSKA come from the germline V gene (reference sequence). The CDR3 loop spans 11 amino acids.

This clonotype was picked up a small number of times. The V gene is TRBV5-1, the J gene TRBJ1-6; 8 bases match TRBD1. The germline gives CDR1 SGHRS, CDR2 YFSETQ. The junction had 4 bases not matched to a gene; V was cut back by 4 bases and J by 7 bases. This CDR3 contains 14 residues. CDR3 region: CASSNGQGNSPLHF. As DNA, the CDR3 is TGCGCCAGCAGCAATGGACAGGGAAATTCACCCCTCCACTTT. Supplemented by reference TRBV5-1 and TRBJ1-6, the full variable domain reads KAGVTQTPRYLIKTRGQQVTLSCSPISGHRSVSWYQQTPGQGLQFLFEYFSETQRNKGNFPGRFSGRQFSNSRSEMNVSTLELGDSALYLCASSNGQGNSPLHFGNGTRLTVT.

This clonotype has at least ten counts. The V call is TRBV11-2, the J call TRBJ2-1; either TRBD1 or TRBD2 may fit D (6 bases each). The germline gives CDR1 SGHAT, CDR2 FQNNGV. This CDR3 comprises 15 residues. V lost 0 bases, J lost 3 bases, and 9 bases lay in between. CDR3 nucleotide sequence: TGTGCCAGCAGCTTAGACGGGGGCATCTACAATGAGCAGTTCTTC. It encodes CASSLDGGIYNEQFF.